Below, 18 T cell receptor beta chains from the same sample are listed, as sequenced in a study of T-cell reconstitution after alpha-beta-depleted transplantation in children. The authors prepared the TCRbeta library with unique molecular identifiers. TCRdb re-called the PCR reads through MiXCR, storing one row per CDR3 protein. The sample carries just under 350,000 distinct CDR3 sequences, 16% recorded once. The sample here was PBMCs, mostly from graft donor cells, taken 360 days after TCRalphabeta/CD19-depleted stem cell transplant. The receptor source for this set is a male patient between 2 and 10 years old who had a stem cell transplant for acute lymphoblastic leukemia, so the T cells may come from the graft donor.

This clonotype has at least ten counts. The rearrangement joins TRBV11-3 to TRBJ2-1; 10 nucleotides match TRBD2. CDR3 length equals 16 residues. Germline V CDR1 and CDR2: SGHNT, YENEEA. Trimming removed 2 bases from V and 6 bases from J; junction bases left unmatched: 7. CDR3 sequence reads: CASSLSKRGGGNEQFF. As DNA, the CDR3 is TGTGCCAGCAGCTTATCGAAGCGGGGGGGTGGCAATGAGCAGTTCTTC. Variable domain in full (rest from reference TRBV11-3 and TRBJ2-1): EAGVVQSPRYKIIEKKQPVAFWCNPISGHNTLYWYLQNLGQGPELLIRYENEEAVDDSQLPKDRFSAERLKGVDSTLKIQPAELGDSAVYLCASSLSKRGGGNEQFFGPGTRLTVL.

This rearrangement joins TRBV6-2 or TRBV6-3 to TRBJ2-2; possibly TRBD1 for D (5 bases). This CDR3 is 15 amino acids long. V was cut by 5 bases and J by 0 bases, with 10 bases left in between. From germline, CDR1 is MNHEY and CDR2 SVGEGT. In nucleotides, the CDR3 is TGTGCCAGCAGTACCTACAGGTCGAACACCGGGGAGCTGTTTTTT. It encodes CASSTYRSNTGELFF.

The J gene is TRBJ2-3, the V gene TRBV5-1; D might be TRBD2 (5 bases). The CDR3 loop spans 15 amino acids. Germline V CDR1 and CDR2: SGHRS, YFSETQ. V dropped 4 bases and J dropped 2 bases, with 14 bases sitting between them. The CDR3 region is CASSPGWAPTDTQYF. Written as DNA, the CDR3 is TGCGCCAGCAGCCCGGGGTGGGCTCCCACAGATACGCAGTATTTT.

This chain links TRBV28 with TRBJ1-1; D is unresolved. Trimming cost V 6 bases and J 7 bases, with 18 bases left between them. The germline V gene has CDR1 MDHEN and CDR2 SYDVKM. CDR3 size: 14 residues. The CDR3 DNA reads TGTGCCAGCAGCCGAGGGTTATTCCGAGGTGAAGCTTTCTTT. This gives the protein CASSRGLFRGEAFF. The variable domain in full, with the rest retrieved from reference TRBV28 and TRBJ1-1, is DVKVTQSSRYLVKRTGEKVFLECVQDMDHENMFWYRQDPGLGLRLIYFSYDVKMKEKGDIPEGYSVSREKKERFSLILESASTNQTSMYLCASSRGLFRGEAFFGQGTRLTVV.

The chain recombines TRBV28 with TRBJ2-5, with 14 bases that match TRBD2. The CDR3 has 19 residues. Trimming removed 4 bases from V and 3 bases from J; junction bases left unmatched: 13. Per the germline V gene, CDR1 is MDHEN and CDR2 is SYDVKM. DNA for the CDR3: TGTGCCAGCAGTTCGGAGGGACTAGCGGGGGAGGGGCCCAAAGAGACCCAGTACTTC. Residues: CASSSEGLAGEGPKETQYF. Full variable domain (remainder filled in from reference TRBV28 and TRBJ2-5): DVKVTQSSRYLVKRTGEKVFLECVQDMDHENMFWYRQDPGLGLRLIYFSYDVKMKEKGDIPEGYSVSREKKERFSLILESASTNQTSMYLCASSSEGLAGEGPKETQYFGPGTRLLVL.

This clonotype was counted only a few times. The rearrangement joins TRBV5-6 to TRBJ1-1, with TRBD1 as a possible D gene (5 bases). The V gene's germline CDR1 is SGHDT and CDR2 YYEEEE. The CDR3 sequence is 16 residues long. V lost 5 bases to trimming and J lost 0 bases, with 17 bases between them. This chain's CDR3 is CASRPTTRAMNTEAFF. The CDR3, as DNA: TGTGCCAGCAGACCTACTACCAGGGCTATGAACACTGAAGCTTTCTTT.

The CDR3 sequence: CASSLGQGLFGPLHF. As DNA, the CDR3 is TGTGCCAGCAGCTTAGGCCAGGGGTTATTTGGACCCCTCCACTTT. V usage is TRBV7-6 and J usage is TRBJ1-6; weak D call: TRBD1 (6 bases). V lost 1 base, J lost 12 bases, and 16 bases lay in between. The CDR3 is 15 amino acids. Per germline, CDR1 SGHVS and CDR2 FNYEAQ.

This clonotype showed up just a few times. V and J are TRBV6-2 or TRBV6-3 and TRBJ1-2, with D possibly matching TRBD1 (5 bases). Per the germline V gene, CDR1 is MNHEY and CDR2 is SVGEGT. The CDR3 contains 16 residues. V lost 2 bases and J lost 5, with 18 bases in between. CDR3 bases: TGTGCCAGCAGTTACAGGCCCGGGACGGTACCATATGGCTACACCTTC. It specifies CASSYRPGTVPYGYTF.

This clonotype was recorded many times. The V and J genes are TRBV5-1 and TRBJ2-4; D gene ambiguous. Trimming took off 0 bases at V and 6 bases at J, with 10 bases between the two ends. The germline V gene encodes CDR1 SGHRS and CDR2 YFSETQ. This CDR3 has 14 residues. The CDR3 region is CASSLDGSGNIQYF. The CDR3 DNA follows: TGCGCCAGCAGCTTGGACGGTTCCGGAAACATTCAGTACTTC.

V is TRBV12-3 or TRBV12-4 and J is TRBJ2-1; 8 bases match TRBD2. With V trimmed by 5 bases and J by 4 bases, 19 bases remained unmatched. This CDR3 has 19 residues. This chain's CDR3 is CASSAHPPLAGPPYNEQFF. The DNA of the CDR3 is TGTGCCAGCAGTGCACACCCCCCCTTAGCGGGACCACCTTACAATGAGCAGTTCTTC.

The gene calls are TRBV7-9 and TRBJ1-6; TRBD1 matches 9 bases. Trimming cost V 3 bases and J 10 bases; bases outside gene matches: 7. The CDR3 covers 15 residues. Germline lookup yields CDR1 SEHNR and CDR2 FQNEAQ (reference sequence). The CDR3 loop is CASSFGAQGASPLHF. In DNA, the CDR3 is TGTGCCAGCAGCTTCGGAGCACAGGGGGCATCACCCCTCCACTTT.

In this sample, this clonotype turned up a few times. The chain links TRBV5-1 to TRBJ1-5; 7 bases are a match to TRBD1. V trimming: 1 base; J trimming: 7 bases; junction bases outside the gene matches: 5. The V gene's germline CDR1 is SGHRS and CDR2 YFSETQ. The CDR3 runs to 14 residues. CDR3 sequence: CASSLWAGGQPQHF. The CDR3 DNA follows: TGCGCCAGCAGCTTGTGGGCAGGGGGACAGCCCCAGCATTTT. Complete variable domain (other parts from reference TRBV5-1 and TRBJ1-5): KAGVTQTPRYLIKTRGQQVTLSCSPISGHRSVSWYQQTPGQGLQFLFEYFSETQRNKGNFPGRFSGRQFSNSRSEMNVSTLELGDSALYLCASSLWAGGQPQHFGDGTRLSIL.

This clonotype came up many times. The chain is built from TRBV5-1 and TRBJ2-1; no definite D call. V was trimmed by 4 bases and J by 6 bases, leaving 5 bases between them. This CDR3 region has 11 residues. Germline CDR1 reads SGHRS; CDR2 reads YFSETQ. The DNA of the CDR3 is TGCGCCAGCAGCAAGACCAATGAGCAGTTCTTC. It encodes CASSKTNEQFF.

The chain has TRBV10-3 and TRBJ2-5, with no clear D. With 4 bases removed from V and 5 bases from J, the gap between germline ends came to 8 bases. The germline V gene has CDR1 ENHRY and CDR2 SYGVKD. The CDR3 is 12 residues long. The CDR3 DNA sequence: TGTGCCATCAGTGGGCAGAAGGAGACCCAGTACTTC. This gives the protein CAISGQKETQYF.

This clonotype has more than one count but fewer than ten. The J gene is TRBJ2-1, the V gene TRBV30, with 8 nucleotides matching TRBD1. V trimming: 4 bases; J trimming: 7 bases; junction bases outside the gene matches: 9. The CDR3 sequence is 14 residues long. From germline, CDR1 is GTSNPN and CDR2 SVGIG (reference sequence). The CDR3 sequence: CAWNIGTGLNEQFF. Here the CDR3 DNA reads TGTGCCTGGAACATCGGGACAGGCTTGAATGAGCAGTTCTTC.

This clonotype was seen more than once but under ten times. CDR3 amino acids: CAISGSPTGNSPLHF. The CDR3, as DNA: TGTGCCATCAGTGGCTCCCCGACGGGAAATTCACCCCTCCACTTT. This sequence joins TRBV10-3 and TRBJ1-6, with D unresolved. From germline, CDR1 is ENHRY and CDR2 SYGVKD. The CDR3 extends over 15 amino acids. Trimming stripped 4 bases from V and 7 bases from J, with 14 bases between.

This clonotype was observed at least ten times. V usage is TRBV4-1 and J usage is TRBJ2-1, with 7 positions matching TRBD2. CDR1 is MGHRA and CDR2 is YSYEKL in the germline V gene. This CDR3 has 18 residues. V lost 2 bases and J lost 4; bases outside the gene matches: 14. The CDR3 DNA follows: TGCGCCAGCAGCCAACATGGACTAGTAAAACTGGGTTACAATGAGCAGTTCTTC. Translating gives CASSQHGLVKLGYNEQFF.

The chain is built from TRBV14 and TRBJ2-1, with 10 bases matching TRBD2. Per the germline V gene, CDR1 is SGHDN and CDR2 is FVKESK. V shed 0 bases and J 0 bases; nucleotides not matched to a gene: 8. The CDR3 runs to 19 residues. CDR3 DNA sequence: TGTGCCAGCAGCCAAGATAGCCTAGCGGGAGTGACCTCCTACAATGAGCAGTTCTTC. Residues: CASSQDSLAGVTSYNEQFF. The full variable domain, in which reference TRBV14 and TRBJ2-1 provide the parts outside the CDR3, is EAGVTQFPSHSVIEKGQTVTLRCDPISGHDNLYWYRRVMGKEIKFLLHFVKESKQDESGMPNNRFLAERTGGTYSTLKVQPAELEDSGVYFCASSQDSLAGVTSYNEQFFGPGTRLTVL.